These 22 T cell receptor beta chains were sequenced from one sample in a study of OX40 agonist ivuxolimab in advanced cancers. Clones were sequenced by immunoSEQ multiplex PCR, and TCRdb holds only the in-frame ones, with some missing. The repertoire has more than 6,500 clones, roughly 70% of them found once; the top ten carry over 40%. The sequences come from CD4+ or CD8+ T cells sorted from blood, collected in a trial of the OX40 agonist ivuxolimab. The receptors were gathered from an adult with an advanced solid tumor such as melanoma, head and neck, liver or kidney cancer.

The J gene is TRBJ1-2, the V gene TRBV9, with 8 bases lining up with TRBD1. From germline, CDR1 is SGDLS and CDR2 YYNGEE. This CDR3 contains 16 residues. Trimming removed 3 bases from V and 3 bases from J; junction bases left unmatched: 10. CDR3 in amino acids: CASSASGQGLHYGYTF. DNA of the CDR3: TGTGCCAGCAGCGCATCCGGACAGGGCCTACACTATGGCTACACCTTC.

V and J are TRBV6-1 and TRBJ2-1, with no clear D. The V end was cut by 4 bases, the J end by 9 bases, with 19 bases between. The CDR3 runs to 15 residues. Germline CDR1 and CDR2: MNHNS and SASEGT. The CDR3 protein is CASSAPVSSPGEQFF. For the CDR3, the DNA is TGTGCCAGCAGTGCCCCTGTATCCTCGCCGGGTGAGCAGTTCTTC.

The chain uses TRBV6-5 and TRBJ1-5; possibly TRBD1 for D (5 bases). V was clipped by 5 bases and J by 0 bases, with 11 bases between them. The CDR3 spans 15 residues. Germline lookup yields CDR1 MNHEY and CDR2 SVGAGI. CDR3 sequence (DNA): TGTGCCAGCAGTCCGACAGTTTATAGCAATCAGCCCCAGCATTTT. Translation: CASSPTVYSNQPQHF.

The CDR3 sequence is CASSLAGTRNSYEQYF. The CDR3 DNA is TGTGCCAGCAGCTTGGCTGGGACAAGGAATTCCTACGAGCAGTACTTC. The chain carries TRBV5-8 and TRBJ2-7, with TRBD1 as a possible D gene (6 bases). This CDR3 is 16 amino acids long. The germline CDR1 and CDR2 sequences are SGHTS and YDEGEE. V shed 0 bases and J shed 1 base, with 14 bases lying between them. The full variable domain, rest sourced from reference TRBV5-8 and TRBJ2-7, is EAGVTQSPTHLIKTRGQQATLRCSPISGHTSVYWYQQALGLGLQFLLWYDEGEERNRGNFPPRFSGRQFPNYSSELNVNALELEDSALYLCASSLAGTRNSYEQYFGPGTRLTVT.

The V and J genes are TRBV11-3 and TRBJ2-2; D remains unclear. The CDR3 extends over 14 amino acids. CDR1 and CDR2 (germline): SGHNT, YENEEA. Trimming stripped 4 bases from V and 4 bases from J, with 10 bases between. The CDR3 nucleotides read TGTGCCAGCAGCTCGATTCCGGGCACCGGGGAGCTGTTTTTT. Protein: CASSSIPGTGELFF.

V gene TRBV4-2 combines with J gene TRBJ2-1, with D uncertain. Deletions cut 1 base from V and 5 bases from J, with 15 bases between. This CDR3 comprises 16 residues. Germline CDR1 reads LGHNA; CDR2 reads YNFKEQ. CDR3 in amino acids: CASSQVVGDYDNEQFF. The DNA for the CDR3 is TGTGCCAGCAGCCAAGTTGTGGGCGATTACGACAATGAGCAGTTCTTC.

This clone occurred once. J is TRBJ2-1 and V is TRBV11-2, with 10 bases identical to TRBD1. CDR1 SGHAT and CDR2 FQNNGV come from the germline V gene. Losses at the gene ends were 3 bases for V and 8 bases for J; bases not matched to a gene: 4. The CDR3 length is 14 residues. CDR3 DNA sequence: TGTGCCAGCAGCTTCCCGGACAGGGGGGATGAGCAGTTCTTC. It specifies CASSFPDRGDEQFF.

CDR3 protein: CATSRTRVMPQHF. In nucleotides, the CDR3 is TGTGCCACCAGCAGAACCCGAGTAATGCCCCAGCATTTT. The chain is built from TRBV15 and TRBJ1-5; no firm D call. The germline V gene has CDR1 LNHNV and CDR2 YYDKDF (reference sequence). Deletions cut 2 bases from V and 9 bases from J, with 11 bases between. The CDR3 is 13 residues long.

This chain uses TRBV6-5 with TRBJ1-5; TRBD1 matches at 10 bases. V lost 6 bases, J lost 6 bases, and 5 bases stayed unmatched. Germline loops: CDR1 MNHEY, CDR2 SVGAGI. The CDR3 contains 14 residues. The CDR3 region is CASSRDRGRQPQHF. CDR3 DNA: TGTGCCAGCAGCCGGGACAGGGGTCGTCAGCCCCAGCATTTT.

This clone was recorded once. The chain links TRBV6-6 to TRBJ2-7; D call uncertain. Germline loops: CDR1 MNHNY, CDR2 SVGAGI (reference sequence). The CDR3 has 13 amino acids. Trimming removed 5 bases at V and 5 bases at J, with 13 bases between. The CDR3 sequence is CASSADVFHEQYF. In DNA, the CDR3 is TGTGCCAGCAGTGCGGACGTATTCCACGAGCAGTACTTC.

The V gene is TRBV7-2, the J gene TRBJ1-6, with 7 bases that match TRBD1. Losses at the gene ends were 2 bases for V and 6 bases for J; bases not matched to a gene: 7. Germline lookup yields CDR1 SGHTA and CDR2 FQGNSA. The CDR3 runs 16 residues. The CDR3 region is CASSLTGTVRNSPLHF. The CDR3 coding sequence is TGTGCCAGCAGCTTAACCGGGACAGTACGTAATTCACCCCTCCACTTT.

This chain links TRBV10-3 with TRBJ1-1; no firm D call. The CDR3 contains 13 residues. Trimming stripped 11 bases from V and 1 base from J, with 14 bases between. Germline V gives CDR1 ENHRY, CDR2 SYGVKD. CDR3 sequence (DNA): TGTGCCGCAAGGGAAAACCCGAACACTGAAGCTTTCTTT. Encoded protein: CAARENPNTEAFF.

The rearrangement links TRBV19 to TRBJ2-1; 7 bases are shared with TRBD1. Germline V gene data show CDR1 as LNHDA and CDR2 as SQIVND (reference sequence). The CDR3 length is 14 residues. V shed 7 bases, J shed 7 bases, and the junction held 10 bases outside the gene matches. The CDR3 region has the DNA TGTGCCAGTACCCGTAGGGGGCGCAAAAATGAGCAGTTCTTC. This gives the protein CASTRRGRKNEQFF.

The rearrangement joins TRBV27 to TRBJ1-2, with D maybe TRBD1 (5 bases). Deletions cut 6 bases from V and 4 bases from J, with 15 bases between. Looked up from germline, CDR1 is MNHEY and CDR2 is SMNVEV (reference sequence). This CDR3 is 14 amino acids long. Written as DNA, the CDR3 is TGTGCCAGCAGCCGCGACACGAGGGGCTATGGCTACACCTTC. Amino acids: CASSRDTRGYGYTF.

The V and J genes are TRBV7-9 and TRBJ1-1, with unresolved D. The CDR3 sequence is 14 residues long. The V end was cut by 6 bases, the J end by 1 base, with 12 bases between. CDR1 and CDR2 from the germline V gene are SEHNR and FQNEAQ (reference sequence). CDR3 bases: TGTGCCAGCAGTTCCAGGCAGCAGAACACTGAAGCTTTCTTT. This translates into CASSSRQQNTEAFF. Combining the CDR3 with reference TRBV7-9 and TRBJ1-1 gives the whole variable domain DTGVSQNPRHKITKRGQNVTFRCDPISEHNRLYWYRQTLGQGPEFLTYFQNEAQLEKSRLLSDRFSAERPKGSFSTLEIQRTEQGDSAMYLCASSSRQQNTEAFFGQGTRLTVV.

V is TRBV11-2 and J is TRBJ2-2; D gene ambiguous. This CDR3 spans 13 amino acids. Trimming stripped 4 bases from V and 6 bases from J, with 9 bases between. Germline CDR1 is SGHAT and CDR2 is FQNNGV. CDR3 residues: CASSSVFPGELFF. The CDR3 nucleotides read TGTGCCAGCAGCTCCGTATTTCCCGGGGAGCTGTTTTTT.

J is TRBJ2-7 and V is TRBV27; D may match TRBD1 or TRBD2 (5 bases each). The CDR3 has 16 residues. Germline-derived CDR1 and CDR2 are MNHEY and SMNVEV (reference sequence). The V and J ends lost 3 bases and 2 bases respectively, with 17 bases between them. This CDR3 is CASSLGPSGSTYEQYF. The CDR3 nucleotides read TGTGCCAGCAGTTTGGGACCGTCGGGGTCGACCTACGAGCAGTACTTC.

The gene calls are TRBV19 and TRBJ1-5; 7 nucleotides agree with TRBD1. The CDR3 contains 15 residues. The J segment lost 0 bases and the V segment lost 6 bases, leaving 5 bases of the junction unmatched. Germline V gene sequence: CDR1 LNHDA, CDR2 SQIVND (reference sequence). The CDR3 coding sequence is TGTGCCAGTAGCCGACAGGGCAATAGCAATCAGCCCCAGCATTTT. This encodes CASSRQGNSNQPQHF.

The rearrangement uses TRBV19 and TRBJ2-3; D not resolved. V gave up 1 base and J gave up 3 bases, with 8 bases separating them. Per germline, CDR1 LNHDA and CDR2 SQIVND (reference sequence). The CDR3 is made up of 14 amino acids. The CDR3 DNA reads TGTGCCAGTAGTATAGCGGCGAGGACAGATACGCAGTATTTT. This encodes CASSIAARTDTQYF.

The rearrangement links TRBV13 to TRBJ1-1; no clear D gene. CDR3 length equals 11 residues. V lost 10 bases and J lost 2, with 8 bases in between. Per the germline V gene, CDR1 is PRHDT and CDR2 is FYEKMQ (reference sequence). CDR3 region: CATAGNTEAFF. As DNA, the CDR3 is TGTGCCACTGCGGGCAACACTGAAGCTTTCTTT.

The V and J genes are TRBV19 and TRBJ1-6; D ambiguous. CDR3 size: 14 residues. Trimming removed 11 bases at V and 10 bases at J, with 21 bases between. Germline V gives CDR1 LNHDA, CDR2 SQIVND (reference sequence). This CDR3 reads CADLKDLGWSPLHF. For the CDR3, the DNA is TGTGCCGACCTCAAGGACCTAGGCTGGTCACCCCTCCACTTT.

This clone appeared many times. The same CDR3 can be traced to other DNA sequences in this sample. This chain uses TRBV19 with TRBJ2-7, with D tentatively TRBD1 or TRBD2 (5 bases each). This CDR3 comprises 14 residues. Germline assignment: CDR1 LNHDA and CDR2 SQIVND (reference sequence). Trimming cost V 3 bases and J 2 bases, with 11 bases left between them. The CDR3 sequence: CASSIGTGTYEQYF. The CDR3 DNA sequence: TGTGCCAGTAGTATCGGGACGGGGACCTACGAGCAGTACTTC.